The rows below give T cell receptor beta chains drawn from one sample of a study of cytotoxic CD8 clonotypes in ibrutinib-treated CLL. Profiled with immunoSEQ multiplex PCR; TCRdb holds only in-frame clones, not every one. The table includes 90,000 to 150,000 clones, about 58% detected once. The specimen was PBMCs, collected after 24 months of ibrutinib treatment. The receptors stem from a human donor with chronic lymphocytic leukemia. Both conserved end residues are part of each CDR3. The order of the fields is D gene, J gene, V gene, clone size, CDR3 DNA, CDR3 protein. The D gene is left open where the match is weak. The size field is filled for only some rows; it gives once, few, many or a size class.

. | TRBJ2-7 | TRBV18 | . | TGTGCCAGCTCACAAGTTCAAAAGAACGAGCAGTACTTC | CASSQVQKNEQYF
. | TRBJ1-5 | TRBV28 | once | TGTGCCAGCAGTTTAACTCGTCAGCCCCAGCATTTT | CASSLTRQPQHF
TRBD1 | TRBJ2-2 | TRBV18 | . | TGTGCCACCACTACCGGGACAGGGGCCGGGAAGAGGACCGGGGAGCTGTTTTTT | CATTTGTGAGKRTGELFF
TRBD1 | TRBJ2-7 | TRBV6-5 | few | TGTGCCAGCAGTCAGACAGGGGGTTATGAGCAGTACTTC | CASSQTGGYEQYF
. | TRBJ2-1 | TRBV11-2 | . | TGTGCCAGCAGCATCCGGGACTTGCAGTTCTTC | CASSIRDLQFF
. | TRBJ2-3 | TRBV11-3 | few | TGTGCCAGCAGCTTAGATCTCGGAGGCACAGATACGCAGTATTTT | CASSLDLGGTDTQYF
. | TRBJ2-7 | TRBV7-6 | . | TGTGCCAGCAGCTTGCAGGCTGGGGAGCAGTACTTC | CASSLQAGEQYF
. | TRBJ1-1 | TRBV5-1 | . | TGCGCCAGCAGCATAGGGCCGGGACGAGGAAACACTGAAGCTTTCTTT | CASSIGPGRGNTEAFF
. | TRBJ1-1 | TRBV18 | few | TGTGCCAGCTCACAATCGGGGGTGAACACTGAAGCTTTCTTT | CASSQSGVNTEAFF
. | TRBJ1-1 | TRBV30 | few | TGTGCCTACAACACTGAAGCTTTCTTT | CAYNTEAFF
TRBD1 | TRBJ1-3 | TRBV30 | once | TGTGCCTGGAGCCCAGGGGGAAATGGAAACACCATATATTTT | CAWSPGGNGNTIYF
TRBD1 | TRBJ1-5 | TRBV30 | . | TGTGCCTGGAGGGGACAGGGCGGCAATCAGCCCCAGCATTTT | CAWRGQGGNQPQHF
. | TRBJ2-3 | TRBV9 | many | TGTGCCAGCAGCGTTTCCACAGATACGCAGTATTTT | CASSVSTDTQYF
. | TRBJ2-1 | TRBV19 | few | TGTGCCAGTAGTAACGCAGGGAGTGCGGATGAGCAGTTCTTC | CASSNAGSADEQFF
. | TRBJ1-1 | TRBV30 | . | TGTGCCTGGAGTCCAATTGGGGCAGGGGCCACTGAAGCTTTCTTT | CAWSPIGAGATEAFF
TRBD1 | TRBJ1-5 | TRBV5-6 | few | TGTGCCAGCAGCACGACAGGGATTGGAAGCAATCAGCCCCAGCATTTT | CASSTTGIGSNQPQHF
. | TRBJ2-2 | TRBV5-6 | . | TGTGCCAGCAGCTTGGTTGGGCAGGGGCAAGGCGGGGAGCTGTTTTTT | CASSLVGQGQGGELFF
TRBD1 | TRBJ1-1 | TRBV6-6 | . | TGTGCCAGCAGCATCCGGACAGGGGGCGGCTTGACTGAAGCTTTCTTT | CASSIRTGGGLTEAFF
. | TRBJ2-7 | TRBV30 | . | TGTGCCTGGAGTGTACCCTGGGACATACCAGCCTACGAGCAGTACTTC | CAWSVPWDIPAYEQYF
. | TRBJ1-5 | TRBV28 | . | TGTGCCAGCAGTTTACCGAGTACGGCCCAGCATTTT | CASSLPSTAQHF
. | TRBJ1-1 | TRBV30 | few | TGTGCCTGGAGTGTCCTAATCCAGGGATCTGAAGCTTTCTTT | CAWSVLIQGSEAFF
. | TRBJ2-3 | TRBV6-5 | once | TGTGCCAGCAGTTACAAGTCGGGGGGCCGCACAGATACGCAGTATTTT | CASSYKSGGRTDTQYF
. | TRBJ1-1 | TRBV29-1 | . | TGCAGCGTTGCCCCACCTGACAGATACAATGAAGCTTTCTTT | CSVAPPDRYNEAFF
. | TRBJ2-6 | TRBV6-6 | . | TGTGCCAGCAGTTACGAGAGTGGGGCCAACGTCCTGACTTTC | CASSYESGANVLTF
. | TRBJ1-5 | TRBV4-3 | . | TGCGCCAGCAGCCAAGACTGGGACGGCAATCAGCCCCAGCATTTT | CASSQDWDGNQPQHF
. | TRBJ1-2 | TRBV11-3 | . | TGTGCCAGCAGGGGGGACCGAGGACAAAACTATGGCTACACCTTC | CASRGDRGQNYGYTF
. | TRBJ2-3 | TRBV6-5 | few | TGTGCCAGCAGTACCCGGGAAACGCAGTATTTT | CASSTRETQYF
TRBD2 | TRBJ2-3 | TRBV30 | . | TGTGCCTGGAAGCGGGATGGAGATACGCAGTATTTT | CAWKRDGDTQYF
. | TRBJ2-3 | TRBV4-1 | . | TGCGCCAGCAGCCCAACCGAGGCCTACCTCCCCCAGGACACGCAGTATTTT | CASSPTEAYLPQDTQYF
. | TRBJ2-5 | TRBV6-1 | . | TGTGCCAGCAGTTCCCGGGGTGAGACCCAGTACTTC | CASSSRGETQYF
. | TRBJ2-7 | TRBV7-9 | . | TGTGCCAGCAGCTTAGGAGGACTCTCCTACGAGCAGTACTTC | CASSLGGLSYEQYF
TRBD2 | TRBJ2-3 | TRBV6-5 | . | TGTGCCAGCAGTCCCCGGGGGGGGGATACGCAGTATTTT | CASSPRGGDTQYF